This T cell receptor beta chain comes out of a study of blood T cell repertoires in COVID-19. About the research overall: Samples representing acute and convalescent COVID-19 were sourced from the United States, Italy and Spain. T cells, B-cell-depleted T cells, or PBMCs supplied cDNA or gDNA.

The authors' processing: Amplification from reference gene primers served as the basis for estimated nucleated cell counts. Using immunoSEQ multiplex PCR, the repertoire was profiled, and TCRdb retains in-frame clones only, with some absent. Clone size and the V and J calls come from that table; the DNA yielded D and trimming. Here the sample spans over 45,000 clones, almost 85% being singletons. Germline V gene lookup returns CDR1 SGHDT and CDR2 YYEEEE. CDR3 size: 15 residues. Trimming stripped 4 bases from V and 3 bases from J, with 16 bases between. Input material: peripheral blood. J is TRBJ2-5 and V is TRBV5-6; D possibly corresponds to TRBD2 (7 bases). The TCR was taken from a human donor in a cohort sampled during active COVID-19. The CDR3 spells CASSTGGGGKETQYF. CDR3 nucleotides: TGTGCCAGCAGCACGGGCGGGGGCGGAAAAGAGACCCAGTACTTC.